These 32 T cell receptor beta chains originate from one sample sequenced in a study of blood T cell repertoires in COVID-19. The method was immunoSEQ multiplex PCR; TCRdb's version includes in-frame clones alone and lacks a portion of them. The sample holds roughly 150,000 clones, roughly 73% seen once. Sequenced sample: peripheral blood. Receptors were obtained from a man between 65 and 85 years old with acute or convalescent COVID-19.

V usage is TRBV18 and J usage is TRBJ1-2; D uncertain. Trimming shortened V by 2 bases and J by 2 bases, and 9 bases separated the two germline ends. The CDR3 covers 14 residues. Germline loops: CDR1 KGHSH, CDR2 LQKENI. The CDR3: CASSPTTPNYGYTF. DNA for the CDR3: TGTGCCAGCTCACCAACCACACCGAACTATGGCTACACCTTC. The full variable domain, rest sourced from reference TRBV18 and TRBJ1-2, is NAGVMQNPRHLVRRRGQEARLRCSPMKGHSHVYWYRQLPEEGLKFMVYLQKENIIDESGMPKERFSAEFPKEGPSILRIQQVVRGDSAAYFCASSPTTPNYGYTFGSGTRLTVV.

In its sample, this clone was seen a few times. The chain carries TRBV10-3 and TRBJ1-1; D unclear. Germline CDR1 ENHRY, CDR2 SYGVKD. V was trimmed by 2 bases and J by 6 bases, leaving 4 bases between them. The CDR3 runs 11 residues. In DNA, the CDR3 is TGTGCCATCAGTGAGACAGCTGAAGCTTTCTTT. This codes for CAISETAEAFF.

Written as DNA, the CDR3 is TGTGCCAGCAGTAAGACTAGCGGTAGCTACGAGCAGTACTTC. This sequence encodes CASSKTSGSYEQYF. V gene TRBV3-1 (or the pseudogene TRBV3-2) combines with J gene TRBJ2-7; 9 bases agree with TRBD2. CDR1 and CDR2 (germline): LGHDT, YNNKEL (reference sequence). CDR3 size: 14 residues. V lost 6 bases to trimming and J lost 3 bases; unmatched junction nucleotides: 6.

This clone is classed as medium-sized. The rearrangement uses TRBV7-9 and TRBJ1-2; D uncertain. CDR1 and CDR2 from the germline V gene are SEHNR and FQNEAQ (reference sequence). The V end lost 2 bases, the J end lost 5 bases, and 15 bases lay between the germline ends. The CDR3 is made up of 15 amino acids. CDR3 nucleotides: TGTGCCAGCAGCTTAATGGCAGGCACCCCGTATGGCTACACCTTC. Its protein is CASSLMAGTPYGYTF. The whole variable domain, filled in from reference TRBV7-9 and TRBJ1-2, reads DTGVSQNPRHKITKRGQNVTFRCDPISEHNRLYWYRQTLGQGPEFLTYFQNEAQLEKSRLLSDRFSAERPKGSFSTLEIQRTEQGDSAMYLCASSLMAGTPYGYTFGSGTRLTVV.

This clone was recorded a few times. The rearrangement joins TRBV28 to TRBJ2-7; no clear D. Between the trimmed V and J ends, which lost 1 base and 4 bases, there was a span of 5 bases. Per germline, CDR1 MDHEN and CDR2 SYDVKM. CDR3 length: 12 amino acids. The CDR3 DNA sequence: TGTGCCAGCAGTTTATCGGGTTACGAGCAGTACTTC. It encodes CASSLSGYEQYF.

This chain connects TRBV18 to TRBJ2-1; 8 bases are shared with TRBD2. The J segment lost 7 bases and the V segment lost 0 bases, leaving 5 bases of the junction unmatched. The CDR3 runs 15 residues. Germline CDR1 and CDR2: KGHSH and LQKENI. The CDR3 region has the DNA TGTGCCAGCTCACCACCGGGACTAGGCTTTAATGAGCAGTTCTTC. Its protein product is CASSPPGLGFNEQFF.

The CDR3 region has the DNA TGTGCCAGCAGCCCATCCGGACAGGGGGACACTGAAGCTTTCTTT. Translating gives CASSPSGQGDTEAFF. J is TRBJ1-1 and V is TRBV5-5; TRBD1 matches 10 bases. Germline CDR1 and CDR2: SGHKS and YYEKEE (reference sequence). The CDR3 loop spans 15 amino acids. The V segment lost 4 bases and the J segment 3 bases; nucleotides outside the gene matches: 6.

V is TRBV18 and J is TRBJ1-4, with TRBD1 as a possible D gene (6 bases). Trimming stripped 3 bases from V and 8 bases from J, with 16 bases between. The CDR3 spans 15 residues. CDR1 is KGHSH, CDR2 LQKENI, per germline. The CDR3 sequence is CASSPQAGVEEKLFF. CDR3 DNA: TGTGCCAGCTCACCCCAGGCAGGGGTTGAAGAAAAACTGTTTTTT.

This clone was observed many times. The gene calls are TRBV7-9 and TRBJ2-7; the match to TRBD1 covers 8 bases. The CDR3 is made up of 14 amino acids. With V trimmed by 6 bases and J by 2 bases, 6 bases remained unmatched. Looked up from germline, CDR1 is SEHNR and CDR2 is FQNEAQ (reference sequence). CDR3 sequence: CASSTDRGPYEQYF. DNA for the CDR3: TGTGCCAGCAGTACCGACAGGGGCCCCTACGAGCAGTACTTC.

The chain recombines TRBV11-3 with TRBJ2-1, with TRBD2 as a possible D gene (7 bases). The CDR3 extends over 15 amino acids. V lost 0 bases, J lost 5 bases, and 11 bases lay in between. Germline assignment: CDR1 SGHNT and CDR2 YENEEA. The CDR3, as DNA: TGTGCCAGCAGCTTAGAAGGCGGGGGCAACAATGAGCAGTTCTTC. It specifies CASSLEGGGNNEQFF. The complete variable domain, with remaining parts taken from reference TRBV11-3 and TRBJ2-1, reads EAGVVQSPRYKIIEKKQPVAFWCNPISGHNTLYWYLQNLGQGPELLIRYENEEAVDDSQLPKDRFSAERLKGVDSTLKIQPAELGDSAVYLCASSLEGGGNNEQFFGPGTRLTVL.

V gene TRBV18 combines with J gene TRBJ1-2; 7 bases match TRBD1. Per the germline V gene, CDR1 is KGHSH and CDR2 is LQKENI. This CDR3 spans 13 amino acids. Germline trimming cut 4 bases from V and 8 bases from J; bases unmatched to any gene: 7. This CDR3 is CASSLSDRRGYTF. The CDR3 DNA follows: TGTGCCAGCTCACTTTCGGACAGGAGGGGCTACACCTTC.

This clone appeared a few times. The chain employs TRBV6-5 and TRBJ2-1; the match to TRBD2 covers 9 bases. The germline V gene encodes CDR1 MNHEY and CDR2 SVGAGI. The junction had 6 bases not matched to a gene; V was cut back by 4 bases and J by 5 bases. The CDR3 contains 15 residues. The CDR3 DNA sequence: TGTGCCAGCAGTTCTTGGACTAGCGACCACAATGAGCAGTTCTTC. It translates to CASSSWTSDHNEQFF.

The chain is built from TRBV15 and TRBJ1-2; D call uncertain. This CDR3 has 13 amino acids. With 0 bases removed from V and 6 bases from J, the gap between germline ends came to 8 bases. CDR1 and CDR2 (germline): LNHNV, YYDKDF (reference sequence). CDR3 nucleotide sequence: TGTGCCACCAGCAGAGATCCACTGGATGGCTACACCTTC. This encodes CATSRDPLDGYTF.

The genes are TRBV7-9 and TRBJ1-2; D uncertain. There are 15 residues in the CDR3. Germline values: CDR1 SEHNR, CDR2 FQNEAQ (reference sequence). V lost 5 bases to trimming and J lost 4 bases, with 17 bases between them. CDR3 in amino acids: CASSAVGGAGYGYTF. CDR3 DNA: TGTGCCAGCAGCGCCGTCGGAGGCGCGGGCTATGGCTACACCTTC.

This clone was recorded once. This could be a read error, since a much larger clone is one nucleotide away. This chain joins TRBV11-3 and TRBJ1-1; D unresolved. The germline V gene encodes CDR1 SGHNT and CDR2 YENEEA. The CDR3 runs 12 residues. Between the trimmed V and J ends, which lost 5 bases and 1 base, there was a span of 5 bases. DNA of the CDR3: TGTGCCAGCAGCCACTCGAACACTGAAGCTTTCTTT. Translating gives CASSHSNTEAFF. The full variable domain, in which reference TRBV11-3 and TRBJ1-1 provide the parts outside the CDR3, is EAGVVQSPRYKIIEKKQPVAFWCNPISGHNTLYWYLQNLGQGPELLIRYENEEAVDDSQLPKDRFSAERLKGVDSTLKIQPAELGDSAVYLCASSHSNTEAFFGQGTRLTVV.

The chain is built from TRBV7-7 and TRBJ2-1; 8 nucleotides line up with TRBD2. The germline V gene encodes CDR1 SSHAT and CDR2 FNYEAQ (reference sequence). With V trimmed by 2 bases and J by 7 bases, 7 bases remained unmatched. The CDR3 consists of 15 residues. The CDR3 sequence is CASSLTSGVDNEQFF. The DNA of the CDR3 is TGTGCCAGCAGCTTAACTAGCGGCGTTGATAATGAGCAGTTCTTC.

The chain recombines TRBV2 with TRBJ2-5; the D gene is possibly TRBD2 (7 bases). V was cut by 1 base and J by 2 bases, with 11 bases left in between. The CDR3 totals 15 residues. Germline-derived CDR1 and CDR2 are SNHLY and FYNNEI. CDR3 coding DNA: TGTGCCAGCAGTGAAGTGAGGGGGGGACAAGAGACCCAGTACTTC. Encoded protein: CASSEVRGGQETQYF.

V is TRBV20-1 and J is TRBJ2-7; 9 bases are a match to TRBD2. J gave up 2 bases and V 3 bases, and 5 bases lay outside the gene matches. The length of the CDR3 is 14 residues. Looked up from germline, CDR1 is DFQATT and CDR2 is SNEGSKA (reference sequence). CDR3 nucleotides: TGCAGTGCTAGTCCAGCGGGAGGAACCTACGAGCAGTACTTC. The encoded protein is CSASPAGGTYEQYF.

The CDR3 DNA reads TGTGCCAGCAGTTACCAGCGGGGTAGCTCCTACAATGAGCAGTTCTTC. Its translation is CASSYQRGSSYNEQFF. The chain recombines TRBV6-5 with TRBJ2-1, with TRBD2 identical over 7 bases. The CDR3 covers 16 residues. Germline loops: CDR1 MNHEY, CDR2 SVGAGI. V was pared by 2 bases and J by 0 bases, with 4 bases of the junction left unmatched.

This rearrangement joins TRBV14 to TRBJ2-3; TRBD2 matches 12 bases. The V gene end was trimmed by 4 bases and the J gene end by 2 bases; junction bases not matched to a gene: 7. The CDR3 consists of 17 residues. Germline lookup yields CDR1 SGHDN and CDR2 FVKESK. CDR3 protein: CASSPRLAGAYTDTQYF. The CDR3 DNA is TGTGCCAGCAGCCCTCGACTAGCGGGGGCCTACACAGATACGCAGTATTTT.

This clone came up a few times. V gene TRBV4-3 combines with J gene TRBJ2-1; 8 bases line up with TRBD2. J gave up 6 bases and V 0 bases, and 4 bases lay outside the gene matches. The germline V gene encodes CDR1 LGHNA and CDR2 YSLEER. CDR3 length: 15 amino acids. In nucleotides, the CDR3 is TGCGCCAGCAGCCAAGAAGCGGGAGTTGCCAATGAGCAGTTCTTC. Amino acid sequence: CASSQEAGVANEQFF.

The V gene is TRBV5-1, the J gene TRBJ2-7; weak D call: TRBD1 (6 bases). CDR1 SGHRS and CDR2 YFSETQ come from the germline V gene. Trimming cost V 5 bases and J 0 bases, with 12 bases left between them. The CDR3 runs to 14 residues. CDR3 DNA: TGCGCCAGCAGAACCGGGACAACCTCCTACGAGCAGTACTTC. It translates to CASRTGTTSYEQYF.

Only a few counts were recorded for this clone. This chain uses TRBV25-1 with TRBJ2-2; the D gene is possibly TRBD1 (6 bases). Trimming left V 5 bases short and J 2 bases short, with 12 bases between. Germline V gives CDR1 MGHDK, CDR2 SYGVNS. The CDR3 loop spans 15 amino acids. This CDR3 reads CASSLTGTNTGELFF. The CDR3 DNA follows: TGTGCCAGCAGTTTGACCGGGACAAACACCGGGGAGCTGTTTTTT.

This chain uses TRBV15 with TRBJ2-1, with D possibly being TRBD1 (7 bases). Trimming stripped 4 bases from V and 6 bases from J, with 19 bases between. The CDR3 is 16 residues long. Germline values: CDR1 LNHNV, CDR2 YYDKDF (reference sequence). CDR3 in amino acids: CATSIQGDFNINEQFF. As DNA, the CDR3 is TGTGCCACCAGCATTCAGGGGGACTTCAACATCAATGAGCAGTTCTTC.

This clone was picked up one time. The chain recombines TRBV6-5 with TRBJ1-2; D possibly corresponds to TRBD1 (5 bases). V lost 0 bases and J lost 6, with 11 bases in between. The CDR3 extends over 14 amino acids. Germline CDR1 MNHEY, CDR2 SVGAGI. The CDR3 region has the DNA TGTGCCAGCAGTTACTCTGGCAGGGAGGATGGCTACACCTTC. Protein sequence: CASSYSGREDGYTF.

This sequence joins TRBV9 and TRBJ2-7, with 8 bases matching TRBD2. The V segment lost 3 bases and the J segment 1 base; nucleotides outside the gene matches: 6. The CDR3 contains 15 residues. Per the germline V gene, CDR1 is SGDLS and CDR2 is YYNGEE. The CDR3 loop reads CASSGAGANSYEQYF. As DNA, the CDR3 is TGTGCCAGCAGCGGAGCGGGGGCTAATTCCTACGAGCAGTACTTC.

A word on this clone: The junction departs from germline at one end; a sequencing error may be responsible. This rearrangement joins TRBV28 to TRBJ2-1, with 9 bases that match TRBD2. The germline gives CDR1 MDHEN, CDR2 SYDVKM. The CDR3 length is 15 residues. The CDR3: CASSYRGRAYHEQFF. As DNA, the CDR3 is TGTGCCAGCAGTTATCGCGGGAGGGCCTACCATGAGCAGTTCTTC. Filled out from reference TRBV28 and TRBJ2-1, the complete variable domain reads DVKVTQSSRYLVKRTGEKVFLECVQDMDHENMFWYRQDPGLGLRLIYFSYDVKMKEKGDIPEGYSVSREKKERFSLILESASTNQTSMYLCASSYRGRAYHEQFFGPGTRLTVL.

The V gene is TRBV10-3, the J gene TRBJ2-3, with TRBD2 identical over 12 bases. CDR1 is ENHRY, CDR2 SYGVKD, per germline. CDR3 length equals 15 residues. V shed 5 bases, J shed 4 bases, and the junction held 4 bases outside the gene matches. Here the CDR3 reads CAISLTSGSADTQYF. The CDR3 nucleotides read TGTGCCATCAGTCTGACTAGCGGGAGTGCAGATACGCAGTATTTT.

J is TRBJ2-5 and V is TRBV2; D unclear. Germline values: CDR1 SNHLY, CDR2 FYNNEI. The CDR3 consists of 14 residues. V dropped 3 bases and J dropped 1 base, with 9 bases sitting between them. The CDR3 reads CASSDVTAQETQYF. CDR3 nucleotide sequence: TGTGCCAGCAGTGATGTTACAGCCCAAGAGACCCAGTACTTC.

The chain couples TRBV9 to TRBJ1-6, with D possibly being TRBD1 (5 bases). Trimming shortened V by 0 bases and J by 7 bases, and 8 bases separated the two germline ends. CDR3 size: 14 residues. In germline, CDR1 is SGDLS, CDR2 YYNGEE. CDR3 region: CASSVAPGNSPLHF. The CDR3 bases are TGTGCCAGCAGCGTAGCTCCAGGGAATTCACCCCTCCACTTT.

This chain joins TRBV28 and TRBJ2-5; 7 bases agree with TRBD1. Germline V gene sequence: CDR1 MDHEN, CDR2 SYDVKM. V was clipped by 8 bases and J by 9 bases; unmatched bases: 9. CDR3 size: 12 residues. DNA of the CDR3: TGTGCCAGCGAGAGACAGGGCTTGGCCCAGTACTTC. Its protein is CASERQGLAQYF.

This clone was seen a single time. The gene calls are TRBV25-1 and TRBJ2-7; 7 bases map to TRBD1. The germline V gene encodes CDR1 MGHDK and CDR2 SYGVNS. This CDR3 has 14 amino acids. With V trimmed by 3 bases and J by 5 bases, 7 bases remained unmatched. This chain's CDR3 is CASSDQGDRHEQYF. The CDR3 DNA reads TGTGCCAGCAGTGACCAGGGGGACCGACACGAGCAGTACTTC.